These T cell receptor beta chains were read from a single sample in a study of cytomegalovirus exposure and HLA in healthy donors. Assay: immunoSEQ multiplex PCR; the TCRdb copy retains only in-frame clones and omits some. The table records more than 55,000 clones, approximately 80% of them present only once. Sequencing was done on a sample of PBMCs. The receptor source for this set is a human donor in good health. Both conserved end residues are part of each CDR3. The D gene is left open where the match is weak. Only some rows state a clone size, as once, few, many or a class for expanded clones.

TRBV28	TRBJ1-3	-	-	CASSHRAAGNTIYF	TGTGCCAGCAGTCACAGGGCTGCGGGAAACACCATATATTTT
TRBV5-6	TRBJ1-1	-	TRBD1	CASSLYGTGGTEAFF	TGTGCCAGCAGTCTATATGGGACAGGGGGCACTGAAGCTTTCTTT
TRBV6-5	TRBJ1-2	-	TRBD1	CASSYGGQGEWGYTF	TGTGCCAGCAGTTATGGTGGACAGGGGGAGTGGGGCTACACCTTC
TRBV29-1	TRBJ1-2	-	TRBD1	CSVDTGVGYGYTF	TGCAGCGTAGACACAGGGGTGGGATATGGCTACACCTTC
TRBV6-5	TRBJ2-2	-	-	CASSYLTATNTGELFF	TGTGCCAGCAGTTACTTGACAGCGACGAACACCGGGGAGCTGTTTTTT
TRBV21-1	TRBJ1-4	-	-	CASSKGGQGAMVEKLFF	TGTGCCAGCAGCAAAGGGGGACAGGGGGCTATGGTAGAAAAACTGTTTTTT
TRBV6-1	TRBJ2-5	-	-	CASSEPVYFQETQYF	TGTGCCAGCAGTGAACCTGTCTACTTCCAAGAGACCCAGTACTTC
TRBV18	TRBJ1-6	once	-	CASSPTVPSSYNSPLHF	TGTGCCAGCTCACCAACGGTTCCGAGCTCCTATAATTCACCCCTCCACTTT
TRBV21-1	TRBJ2-5	-	-	CASTGTAQPAHPETQYF	TGTGCCAGCACCGGGACAGCTCAACCCGCCCATCCAGAGACCCAGTACTTC
TRBV5-1	TRBJ2-7	-	TRBD1	CASSPTGTASYSYEQYF	TGCGCCAGCAGCCCTACCGGGACAGCCTCCTATTCCTACGAGCAGTACTTC
TRBV28	TRBJ2-7	-	TRBD2	CASSFPMRLAGTYEQYF	TGTGCCAGCAGTTTCCCGATGAGACTAGCGGGAACTTACGAGCAGTACTTC
TRBV6-5	TRBJ2-1	-	-	CASSLIRDRNYNEQFF	TGTGCCAGCAGTTTGATCCGAGACAGAAACTACAATGAGCAGTTCTTC
TRBV13	TRBJ2-2	-	-	CASSRGTGELFF	TGTGCCAGCAGCAGAGGTACCGGGGAGCTGTTTTTT
TRBV29-1	TRBJ2-1	-	-	CSVQRADCNEQFF	TGCAGCGTCCAAAGAGCGGACTGCAATGAGCAGTTCTTC
TRBV5-1	TRBJ2-7	-	-	CASSLNRVEEQYF	TGCGCCAGCAGCTTGAACAGGGTAGAGGAGCAGTACTTC
TRBV7-9	TRBJ1-3	-	TRBD1	CASSSTGQGGNTIYF	TGTGCCAGCAGCTCTACGGGACAGGGAGGAAACACCATATATTTT
TRBV7-3	TRBJ2-5	-	TRBD2	CASSSSGRAEEETQYF	TGTGCCAGCAGCTCTAGCGGGAGGGCCGAAGAAGAGACCCAGTACTTC
TRBV9	TRBJ1-2	few	-	CASSGSGGYTF	TGTGCCAGCAGCGGCTCAGGTGGCTACACCTTC
TRBV4-1	TRBJ1-5	once	-	CASSQDRSFSNQPQHF	TGCGCCAGCAGCCAAGATAGGAGTTTTAGCAATCAGCCCCAGCATTTT
TRBV7-3	TRBJ2-5	-	-	CASSSAGVKGETQYF	TGTGCCAGCAGCAGTGCAGGGGTAAAAGGGGAGACCCAGTACTTC
TRBV9	TRBJ2-3	-	-	CASSVEGFTADTQYF	TGTGCCAGCAGCGTAGAGGGGTTCACTGCAGATACGCAGTATTTT
TRBV4-3	TRBJ2-7	-	-	CASSQGPGESYEQYF	TGCGCCAGCAGCCAAGGTCCCGGGGAATCCTACGAGCAGTACTTC
TRBV28	TRBJ2-7	-	-	CASSSTGRGASYEQYF	TGTGCCAGCAGTTCGACGGGCAGGGGGGCATCCTACGAGCAGTACTTC
TRBV6-6	TRBJ2-7	-	-	CASSTGTYEQYF	TGTGCCAGCAGTACAGGTACCTACGAGCAGTACTTC
TRBV6-4	TRBJ2-4	-	TRBD2	CASSHGLAGGIAKNIQYF	TGTGCCAGCAGTCACGGACTAGCGGGGGGAATAGCCAAAAACATTCAGTACTTC
TRBV7-3	TRBJ2-1	once	TRBD1	CASSPTGTVNNEQFF	TGTGCCAGCAGCCCCACCGGGACAGTCAACAATGAGCAGTTCTTC
TRBV25-1	TRBJ2-1	-	-	CASSVANEQFF	TGTGCCAGCAGTGTAGCAAATGAGCAGTTCTTC
TRBV29-1	TRBJ2-7	-	-	CSVGVGAYEQYF	TGCAGCGTTGGGGTCGGAGCCTACGAGCAGTACTTC
TRBV7-9	TRBJ1-4	-	TRBD1	CASSPGTAIGEKLFF	TGTGCCAGCAGCCCCGGGACAGCAATAGGGGAAAAACTGTTTTTT
TRBV29-1	TRBJ2-7	-	-	CSVDWSSTGEQYF	TGCAGCGTTGATTGGTCGTCTACGGGCGAGCAGTACTTC
TRBV9	TRBJ2-1	once	TRBD2	CASSAGERHRLAELLYNEQFF	TGTGCCAGCAGCGCAGGAGAAAGACACAGACTAGCGGAGTTGCTCTACAATGAGCAGTTCTTC
TRBV5-1	TRBJ1-3	-	-	CASSLLPGDNTIYF	TGCGCCAGCAGCTTGTTACCAGGGGACAACACCATATATTTT
TRBV7-9	TRBJ2-7	-	-	CASSLSGGDSYYEQYF	TGTGCCAGCAGCTTATCGGGGGGCGATTCTTACTACGAGCAGTACTTC
TRBV2	TRBJ2-7	-	-	CTSSVFGGLSYEQYF	TGTACCAGCAGTGTCTTCGGGGGGCTCTCCTACGAGCAGTACTTC
TRBV6-5	TRBJ1-1	-	-	CASTYRAGDTEAFF	TGTGCCAGCACCTACCGAGCGGGGGACACTGAAGCTTTCTTT
TRBV4-3	TRBJ2-7	few	-	CASSQGGTKQYF	TGCGCCAGCAGCCAAGGGGGGACAAAGCAGTACTTC
TRBV7-6	TRBJ2-1	-	TRBD1	CASSLGQGAGSYNEQFF	TGTGCCAGCAGCCTCGGACAGGGGGCAGGGTCCTACAATGAGCAGTTCTTC
TRBV6-5	TRBJ1-6	-	TRBD1	CASTKGTGPSPLHF	TGTGCCAGCACAAAAGGGACAGGCCCTTCACCCCTCCACTTT
TRBV7-9	TRBJ2-7	-	-	CASSVRAGQPEQYF	TGTGCCAGCAGCGTTAGGGCGGGCCAGCCTGAGCAGTACTTC
TRBV5-4	TRBJ2-7	-	TRBD2	CASSSGAGAYEQYF	TGTGCCAGCAGCTCCGGAGCGGGGGCCTACGAGCAGTACTTC
TRBV18	TRBJ2-7	-	TRBD1	CASSPLDRGGWSYEQYF	TGTGCCAGCTCACCGCTTGACAGGGGTGGCTGGTCCTACGAGCAGTACTTC
TRBV4-1	TRBJ2-1	-	TRBD2	CASSQGLAGGPNNEQFF	TGCGCCAGCAGCCAAGGGCTAGCGGGAGGGCCCAACAATGAGCAGTTCTTC
TRBV5-6	TRBJ1-1	-	-	CASSGRTGTKNTEAFF	TGTGCCAGCAGCGGAAGGACCGGGACAAAGAACACTGAAGCTTTCTTT
TRBV5-4	TRBJ1-3	-	-	CASSLDRSSGNTIYF	TGTGCCAGCAGCTTGGACAGGAGCTCTGGAAACACCATATATTTT
TRBV28	TRBJ1-3	-	-	CASYSQGSGNTIYF	TGTGCCAGCTATAGCCAGGGCTCTGGAAACACCATATATTTT
TRBV10-2	TRBJ1-5	-	-	CAAGFGRDQPQHF	TGCGCCGCAGGGTTTGGCAGGGATCAGCCCCAGCATTTT
TRBV4-2	TRBJ2-3	-	-	CASSRGDTQYF	TGTGCCAGCAGCCGGGGCGATACGCAGTATTTT
TRBV4-1	TRBJ2-5	-	-	CASSQSVPGETQYF	TGCGCCAGCAGCCAATCCGTACCGGGAGAGACCCAGTACTTC
TRBV28	TRBJ2-3	few	TRBD2	CASSLDREREEEDTQYF	TGTGCCAGCAGTTTAGACAGGGAGCGGGAGGAAGAGGATACGCAGTATTTT
TRBV4-3	TRBJ2-3	-	-	CASSQRGFTDAQYF	TGCGCCAGCAGCCAAAGGGGCTTCACAGATGCGCAGTATTTT
TRBV5-4	TRBJ2-1	-	TRBD2	CASSLVDKRGGFEQFF	TGTGCCAGCAGCTTGGTGGACAAACGGGGGGGCTTTGAGCAGTTCTTC
TRBV7-2	TRBJ2-7	-	TRBD2	CASSLSGGFSSYEQYF	TGTGCCAGCAGTCTGAGCGGGGGCTTTAGCTCCTACGAGCAGTACTTC
TRBV28	TRBJ2-1	few	-	CASSTRQELSYNEQFF	TGTGCCAGCAGTACACGACAAGAGCTATCCTACAATGAGCAGTTCTTC
TRBV27	TRBJ2-7	-	-	CASNGIGGARPAEQYF	TGTGCCAGCAACGGAATCGGCGGGGCAAGGCCTGCCGAGCAGTACTTC
TRBV6-6	TRBJ2-1	few	TRBD2	CASSPEREYPDCEQFF	TGTGCCAGCAGTCCTGAGCGGGAGTATCCAGATTGTGAGCAGTTCTTC
TRBV29-1	TRBJ2-5	-	-	CSVEDSGTGSPGFEETQYF	TGCAGCGTTGAAGATAGCGGGACAGGGAGTCCGGGGTTTGAAGAGACCCAGTACTTC
TRBV29-1	TRBJ2-1	-	-	CSVFQGYNEQFF	TGCAGCGTTTTCCAGGGATACAATGAGCAGTTCTTC
TRBV14	TRBJ1-1	-	-	CASSQGGGPGEAFF	TGTGCCAGCAGCCAAGGAGGGGGACCGGGTGAAGCTTTCTTT
TRBV7-2	TRBJ2-7	-	-	CASSLIPSSYEQYF	TGTGCCAGCAGCTTAATCCCGAGCTCCTACGAGCAGTACTTC